This paragraph covers one TCR beta chain sequence. These data originate in a study of hypomethylating agent response in myelodysplastic syndrome. Background on the study: Mean age was around 70 +/- 6 years; diploid cytogenetics predominated.

Two replicates of about 200 ng each gave 400 ng DNA per sample, survey resolution. The method was immunoSEQ multiplex PCR; TCRdb's version includes in-frame clones alone and lacks a portion of them. The data contain some 4,700 clones, approximately 81% of them singletons. J gave up 0 bases and V 5 bases, and 7 bases lay outside the gene matches. CDR1 SGHAT and CDR2 FQNNGV come from the germline V gene. This CDR3 region has 15 residues. This chain uses TRBV11-2 with TRBJ2-7; 7 bases align to TRBD1. The receptor was derived from a human donor with myelodysplastic syndrome. The starting material was bone marrow, obtained before or after starting hypomethylating agent treatment for myelodysplastic syndrome (not recorded which). The chain's CDR3 is CASSVVQGSSYEQYF. The CDR3 DNA sequence: TGTGCCAGCAGCGTCGTACAGGGGAGCTCCTACGAGCAGTACTTC.